This note documents a single T cell receptor (beta chain) sequence. This record comes from a study of type 1 regulatory T cells. TCRdb redid the calling of the reads with MiXCR, one entry per CDR3 protein. The sample has some 90,000 distinct CDR3 sequences, around a third seen once. With 2 bases clipped from V and 3 bases from J, the junction kept 0 bases outside the gene matches. Germline V CDR1 and CDR2: DFQATT, SNEGSKA (reference sequence). The CDR3 has 12 amino acids. What was sequenced was CD4+ T cells, either the whole sample or a sorted fraction (not recorded which). The TCR comes from a human donor in good health. The gene calls are TRBV20-1 and TRBJ2-7, with TRBD1 identical over 8 bases. DNA for the CDR3: TGCAGTGCTAGAACAGGGGGCTACGAGCAGTACTTC. It specifies CSARTGGYEQYF.